These 2 T cell receptor beta chains were sequenced from one sample in a study of OX40 agonist ivuxolimab in advanced cancers. Generated by immunoSEQ multiplex PCR, the TCRdb table keeps only in-frame clones and is missing some. Here the sample spans around 31,000 clones, over 75% being singletons. The sequenced sample was CD4+ or CD8+ T cells sorted from blood, obtained in a trial of the OX40 agonist ivuxolimab. These receptor sequences come from an adult with an advanced solid tumor such as melanoma, head and neck, liver or kidney cancer.

Details on this clone: The same CDR3 is also encoded by other DNA sequences in this sample. The chain couples TRBV28 to TRBJ2-2, with D unresolved. Trimming removed 1 base at V and 4 bases at J, with 4 bases between. The germline CDR1 and CDR2 sequences are MDHEN and SYDVKM. CDR3 size: 13 residues. The CDR3 coding sequence is TGTGCCAGCAGTTTATTGGGCACCGGGGAGCTGTTTTTT. The encoded protein is CASSLLGTGELFF.

V and J are TRBV7-9 and TRBJ2-1, with TRBD1 matching over 8 bases. J lost 8 bases, V lost 1 base, and 13 bases had no gene match. The CDR3 runs 17 residues. Germline loops: CDR1 SEHNR, CDR2 FQNEAQ (reference sequence). The CDR3 region is CASSLGRQGADRDEQFF. The CDR3 region has the DNA TGTGCCAGCAGCTTAGGTCGGCAGGGGGCTGATCGGGATGAGCAGTTCTTC.